Listed below are T cell receptor beta chains from one sample, sequenced in a study of cytomegalovirus exposure and HLA in healthy donors. The method was immunoSEQ multiplex PCR; TCRdb's version includes in-frame clones alone and lacks a portion of them. The data show 80,000 to 100,000 clones, approximately 78% seen once. The sequencing input was PBMCs. The receptor set was obtained from a man aged 40-49 years in good health and CMV-seronegative. CDR3s include the opening cysteine and the closing phenylalanine or tryptophan. Each record gives: V gene, J gene, CDR3 protein.

v_gene: TRBV6-6; j_gene: TRBJ1-5; CDR3aa: CASSSMRLERGQPQHF
v_gene: TRBV19; j_gene: TRBJ1-2; CDR3aa: CASSPTGFRTWGLYGYTF
v_gene: TRBV30; j_gene: TRBJ1-3; CDR3aa: CAWSVHRTATHSGNTIYF
v_gene: TRBV6-1; j_gene: TRBJ2-7; CDR3aa: CASSTAGALAQYF
v_gene: TRBV18; j_gene: TRBJ2-4; CDR3aa: CASSPRVRQLGDIQYF
v_gene: TRBV6-1; j_gene: TRBJ2-7; CDR3aa: CASSEAEDRGYEQYF
v_gene: TRBV7-9; j_gene: TRBJ1-2; CDR3aa: CASSLSAGIYTF
v_gene: TRBV5-4; j_gene: TRBJ2-3; CDR3aa: CASSSKTSGDLATQYF
v_gene: TRBV10-3; j_gene: TRBJ1-5; CDR3aa: CAISDGGSNQPQHF
v_gene: TRBV5-1; j_gene: TRBJ1-4; CDR3aa: CASSQGSHENLFF
v_gene: TRBV9; j_gene: TRBJ1-1; CDR3aa: CASSVLGEMNTEAFF
v_gene: TRBV7-9; j_gene: TRBJ2-1; CDR3aa: CAISPGTVYLNEQFF
v_gene: TRBV5-6; j_gene: TRBJ2-3; CDR3aa: CASRLTGYTDTQYF
v_gene: TRBV18; j_gene: TRBJ1-1; CDR3aa: CASSPNEANTEAFF
v_gene: TRBV28; j_gene: TRBJ2-5; CDR3aa: CASSRPHRGRETQYF
v_gene: TRBV7-3; j_gene: TRBJ2-2; CDR3aa: CASSFWGQGNTGELFF
v_gene: TRBV11-2; j_gene: TRBJ1-1; CDR3aa: CASSLVWQNTEAFF
v_gene: TRBV5-6; j_gene: TRBJ2-7; CDR3aa: CASSLDPSGVYEQYF
v_gene: TRBV7-9; j_gene: TRBJ2-7; CDR3aa: CASSRQGLYEQYF
v_gene: TRBV2; j_gene: TRBJ1-1; CDR3aa: CASSDNTGHNTEAFF
v_gene: TRBV2; j_gene: TRBJ2-7; CDR3aa: CASSWPNEQYF
v_gene: TRBV6-1; j_gene: TRBJ2-5; CDR3aa: CASREGQGRETQYF
v_gene: TRBV7-2; j_gene: TRBJ2-7; CDR3aa: CASSGGLALREQYF
v_gene: TRBV5-1; j_gene: TRBJ2-7; CDR3aa: CASSMLSEGHEQYF
v_gene: TRBV18; j_gene: TRBJ1-5; CDR3aa: CASSTGTPPQPQHF
v_gene: TRBV4-3; j_gene: TRBJ2-6; CDR3aa: CASSQMGLAGPHGTNVLTF
v_gene: TRBV18; j_gene: TRBJ1-5; CDR3aa: CASSQDRGQPQHF
v_gene: TRBV5-6; j_gene: TRBJ2-1; CDR3aa: CASSLVDRTGGFEQFF
v_gene: TRBV6-1; j_gene: TRBJ1-1; CDR3aa: CASPGTYGTEAFF
v_gene: TRBV25-1; j_gene: TRBJ2-7; CDR3aa: CASSEPGAYYEQYF
v_gene: TRBV5-6; j_gene: TRBJ1-3; CDR3aa: CASSLFGQGIGNTIYF
v_gene: TRBV5-1; j_gene: TRBJ2-6; CDR3aa: CASSLAWASGANVLTF
v_gene: TRBV5-4; j_gene: TRBJ2-3; CDR3aa: CASSLVSSGPTDTQYF
v_gene: TRBV7-2; j_gene: TRBJ2-7; CDR3aa: CASSLTSGGYEQYF
v_gene: TRBV7-6; j_gene: TRBJ2-7; CDR3aa: CASSLDSTYEQYF
v_gene: TRBV4-1; j_gene: TRBJ1-1; CDR3aa: CASSSRDLNMNTEAFF
v_gene: TRBV7-9; j_gene: TRBJ2-7; CDR3aa: CSSSLVVTGGSYEQYF
v_gene: TRBV29-1; j_gene: TRBJ1-3; CDR3aa: CSVDSGGGNTIYF
v_gene: TRBV19; j_gene: TRBJ2-5; CDR3aa: CASSIDGRETQYF
v_gene: TRBV30; j_gene: TRBJ2-3; CDR3aa: CAWSVGRGTDTQYF
v_gene: TRBV5-1; j_gene: TRBJ2-2; CDR3aa: CASSLTGQGWSGELFF
v_gene: TRBV5-1; j_gene: TRBJ2-7; CDR3aa: CASSLVARESREQYF
v_gene: TRBV6-5; j_gene: TRBJ1-2; CDR3aa: CASSRGSGGGGYTF
v_gene: TRBV5-1; j_gene: TRBJ2-5; CDR3aa: CASSPPGGEETQYF
v_gene: TRBV9; j_gene: TRBJ1-6; CDR3aa: CASSVAGDNSPLHF
v_gene: TRBV19; j_gene: TRBJ1-5; CDR3aa: CASSPTDSNQPQHF
v_gene: TRBV27; j_gene: .; CDR3aa: CASSFSTGTYEQYF
v_gene: TRBV5-6; j_gene: TRBJ1-2; CDR3aa: CASSADRGLSGYTF
v_gene: TRBV9; j_gene: TRBJ1-3; CDR3aa: CASSALSGNTIYF
v_gene: TRBV11-2; j_gene: TRBJ2-7; CDR3aa: CASSSGTGGYEQYF
v_gene: TRBV5-5; j_gene: TRBJ1-4; CDR3aa: CASSQTGGNEKLFF